The T cell receptor beta chain described here comes from a study of blood T cells in healthy people across ages. This clonotype was observed a few times. One end of the junction does not line up with germline, which may come from a read error. The CDR3 totals 15 residues. The germline CDR1 and CDR2 sequences are SGHTA and FQGNSA. Then a second PCR, running roughly 7 to 11 cycles, was carried out with a sample-barcoded 5' primer and a J-beta primer mix. TCRdb re-called the 5' RACE reads through MiXCR, storing one row per CDR3 protein. The sample has roughly 1,500,000 distinct CDR3 sequences, roughly 32% seen once.

Sequencing was performed on blood. This receptor was identified in a woman aged 25 to 39 in good health. This chain links TRBV7-2 with TRBJ2-1; TRBD1 matches at 7 bases. The CDR3 DNA is TGTGCCAGTAGCTTAAGGGGACAGCTGAACAGTGAGCAGTTCTTC. It yields the protein CASSLRGQLNSEQFF.